The 18 T cell receptor beta chains below were found in one sample sequenced in a study of identifying expanded T cells in peripheral blood. Sequenced by immunoSEQ multiplex PCR; TCRdb stores in-frame clones only, minus some. The table records around 100,000 clones, about 91% of them present only once. The sequencing input was blood. All receptors derive from a person aged 18 to 69 in good health.

This chain links TRBV5-1 with TRBJ1-1, with D unresolved. The CDR3 length is 14 residues. The germline CDR1 and CDR2 sequences are SGHRS and YFSETQ. The ends were cut back, 0 bases at V and 4 bases at J, with 10 bases in the middle. CDR3 DNA: TGCGCCAGCAGCTTGGCAGGCGGAAGCACTGAAGCTTTCTTT. Protein sequence: CASSLAGGSTEAFF.

The chain joins TRBV5-1 to TRBJ2-1; tentative D call: TRBD2 (6 bases). Per germline, CDR1 SGHRS and CDR2 YFSETQ. The CDR3 spans 15 residues. V was trimmed by 6 bases and J by 0 bases, leaving 13 bases between them. The CDR3 DNA reads TGCGCCAGCATGGGGGGAACGGCCTCCTACAATGAGCAGTTCTTC. Translation: CASMGGTASYNEQFF.

The chain carries TRBV5-1 and TRBJ2-1, with 13 bases matching TRBD2. This CDR3 spans 17 amino acids. With V trimmed by 5 bases and J by 9 bases, 14 bases remained unmatched. CDR1 is SGHRS and CDR2 is YFSETQ in the germline V gene. This chain's CDR3 is CASREGLAGTLVGEQFF. The CDR3 region has the DNA TGCGCCAGCAGAGAGGGACTAGCGGGAACACTCGTAGGTGAGCAGTTCTTC.

V usage is TRBV7-9 and J usage is TRBJ2-1; D is unclear. With 1 base removed from V and 6 bases from J, the gap between germline ends came to 7 bases. This CDR3 has 13 residues. Germline V gene lookup returns CDR1 SEHNR and CDR2 FQNEAQ (reference sequence). CDR3 amino acids: CASSLEVGNEQFF. The CDR3 DNA sequence: TGTGCCAGCAGCTTAGAGGTCGGCAATGAGCAGTTCTTC.

The chain carries TRBV18 and TRBJ2-7; 8 bases agree with TRBD1. This CDR3 has 13 amino acids. Looked up from germline, CDR1 is KGHSH and CDR2 is LQKENI. J was trimmed by 5 bases and V by 6 bases; bases with no gene match: 6. Here the CDR3 reads CASSRTGRNEQYF. DNA of the CDR3: TGTGCCAGCTCCCGGACAGGGAGAAACGAGCAGTACTTC. The full variable domain, with the rest looked up from reference TRBV18 and TRBJ2-7, is NAGVMQNPRHLVRRRGQEARLRCSPMKGHSHVYWYRQLPEEGLKFMVYLQKENIIDESGMPKERFSAEFPKEGPSILRIQQVVRGDSAAYFCASSRTGRNEQYFGPGTRLTVT.

J is TRBJ2-7 and V is TRBV11-2; D is uncertain. V was trimmed by 6 bases and J by 3 bases, leaving 3 bases between them. CDR1 and CDR2 from the germline V gene are SGHAT and FQNNGV. The CDR3 sequence is 10 residues long. CDR3 protein: CASSLYEQYF. The CDR3 DNA follows: TGTGCCAGCAGTCTCTACGAGCAGTACTTC.

This clone was seen only a few times. The chain links TRBV5-1 to TRBJ1-1; 9 bases match TRBD1. The CDR3 has 16 amino acids. In germline, CDR1 is SGHRS, CDR2 YFSETQ. V lost 4 bases, J lost 3 bases, and 10 bases stayed unmatched. The CDR3 DNA sequence: TGCGCCAGCAGCGAGAGCACAGGGGGCAGGTACACTGAAGCTTTCTTT. Protein: CASSESTGGRYTEAFF.

The genes are TRBV7-9 and TRBJ1-1; possible D gene TRBD1, 6 bases. V dropped 4 bases and J dropped 6 bases, with 21 bases sitting between them. CDR3 length: 16 residues. Germline CDR1 is SEHNR and CDR2 is FQNEAQ (reference sequence). CDR3 DNA sequence: TGTGCCAGCAGCTCCCCATTCTCCAGGGGAAATGCTGAAGCTTTCTTT. Its protein is CASSSPFSRGNAEAFF.

V usage is TRBV9 and J usage is TRBJ2-2; 9 nucleotides match TRBD2. There are 15 residues in the CDR3. The J segment lost 2 bases and the V segment lost 7 bases, leaving 6 bases of the junction unmatched. The germline CDR1 and CDR2 sequences are SGDLS and YYNGEE. In DNA, the CDR3 is TGTGCCAGCGGGGGAGGGACTAGCAACACCGGGGAGCTGTTTTTT. Its translation is CASGGGTSNTGELFF.

This sequence joins TRBV6-6 and TRBJ1-6; no clear D. Germline CDR1 reads MNHNY; CDR2 reads SVGAGI (reference sequence). This CDR3 spans 14 amino acids. V was pared by 6 bases and J by 0 bases, with 6 bases between. In DNA form, the CDR3 reads TGTGCCAGCAGAGGGAGCTCCTATAATTCACCCCTCCACTTT. Protein: CASRGSSYNSPLHF.

This rearrangement joins TRBV7-9 to TRBJ1-5, with D tentatively TRBD1 (6 bases). The CDR3 loop spans 17 amino acids. Looked up from germline, CDR1 is SEHNR and CDR2 is FQNEAQ (reference sequence). Trimming shortened V by 1 base and J by 4 bases, and 17 bases separated the two germline ends. The CDR3 DNA reads TGTGCCAGCAGCTTAGGGGCTGGACAGTTTTATAATCAGCCCCAGCATTTT. Translation: CASSLGAGQFYNQPQHF.

The chain links TRBV19 to TRBJ1-2, with D possibly matching TRBD1 (5 bases). V was trimmed by 6 bases and J by 9 bases, leaving 20 bases between them. Germline values: CDR1 LNHDA, CDR2 SQIVND (reference sequence). CDR3 length: 14 amino acids. The CDR3 loop reads CASSRWTTEGSYTF. The CDR3 nucleotides read TGTGCCAGTAGCCGGTGGACAACCGAGGGAAGCTACACCTTC.

J is TRBJ1-5 and V is TRBV7-2; 8 nucleotides align to TRBD1. Germline CDR1 reads SGHTA; CDR2 reads FQGNSA. This CDR3 has 15 amino acids. With 1 base clipped from V and 3 bases from J, the junction kept 2 bases outside the gene matches. CDR3: CASSLGQGLNQPQHF. In nucleotides, the CDR3 is TGTGCCAGCAGCTTAGGACAGGGGCTCAATCAGCCCCAGCATTTT.

The CDR3 DNA follows: TGTGCCAGCAGCTTAGCGAATGAGAATGAGCAGTTCTTC. It translates to CASSLANENEQFF. V usage is TRBV7-9 and J usage is TRBJ2-1; D ambiguous. This CDR3 contains 13 residues. Looked up from germline, CDR1 is SEHNR and CDR2 is FQNEAQ (reference sequence). The ends were cut back, 0 bases at V and 7 bases at J, with 7 bases in the middle. Filled out from reference TRBV7-9 and TRBJ2-1, the complete variable domain reads DTGVSQNPRHKITKRGQNVTFRCDPISEHNRLYWYRQTLGQGPEFLTYFQNEAQLEKSRLLSDRFSAERPKGSFSTLEIQRTEQGDSAMYLCASSLANENEQFFGPGTRLTVL.

This rearrangement joins TRBV23-1 to TRBJ2-7; 8 bases are a match to TRBD1. TRBV23-1 is placed among ORFs of uncertain function. After removal of 1 base from V and 0 bases from J, the junction contained 8 bases not matched to a gene. This CDR3 is built from 17 residues. The CDR3 DNA reads as TGCGCCAGCAGTCAATATCAGGACAGGGTTTTCTCCTACGAGCAGTACTTC. This gives the protein CASSQYQDRVFSYEQYF.

The chain couples TRBV11-1 to TRBJ2-7, with TRBD1 matching 10 bases. CDR1 is SGHAT, CDR2 FQDESV, per germline (reference sequence). The CDR3 runs 15 residues. The J segment lost 2 bases and the V segment lost 5 bases, leaving 6 bases of the junction unmatched. CDR3 residues: CASSLRQGATYEQYF. In nucleotides, the CDR3 is TGTGCCAGCAGCCTCCGACAGGGGGCAACCTACGAGCAGTACTTC.

The rearrangement uses TRBV11-2 and TRBJ1-1; 7 bases are a match to TRBD1. The CDR3 runs 15 residues. Looked up from germline, CDR1 is SGHAT and CDR2 is FQNNGV. Trimming at V came to 5 bases and at J to 0 bases, leaving 6 bases not matched to a gene. CDR3 region: CASSRTRGVNTEAFF. Written as DNA, the CDR3 is TGTGCCAGCAGCAGGACCAGGGGGGTGAACACTGAAGCTTTCTTT.

The chain combines TRBV14 with TRBJ2-2; TRBD2 matches at 9 bases. The CDR3 runs to 18 residues. V shed 4 bases, J shed 3 bases, and the junction held 12 bases outside the gene matches. CDR1 and CDR2 from the germline V gene are SGHDN and FVKESK. The CDR3 here is CASSPLRSGGRDTGELFF. CDR3 DNA sequence: TGTGCCAGCAGCCCCCTGCGCAGCGGGGGGAGGGACACCGGGGAGCTGTTTTTT.